This T cell receptor (beta chain) was retrieved from a study of regulatory T cells in long-lasting Graves disease. Time point meaning: newly diagnosed GD, antithyroid drugs for less than 3 months. The TCR library was made from RNA that had been extracted from PBMCs in TRIzol. Diagnosis followed American Thyroid Association guidelines for Graves' disease. Whole-study findings and limits: Possibly, too few samples lowered accuracy.

Building the TCR beta libraries relied on iRepertoire HTBI primers, and CDR3 regions underwent Arm-PCR. TCRdb re-called the multiplex PCR reads through MiXCR, storing one row per CDR3 protein. This table has about 460,000 distinct CDR3 sequences, 14% appearing once. The CDR3 spans 13 residues. The ends were cut back, 6 bases at V and 4 bases at J, with 12 bases in the middle. This clonotype was observed at least ten times. Antigen: not known. The same sample was also used in a study of T cells in Graves' hyperthyroidism and ophthalmopathy.

The chain joins TRBV12-3 or TRBV12-4 to TRBJ1-2; D is perhaps TRBD1 (5 bases). The sample here was peripheral blood mononuclear cells (PBMCs), taken at new diagnosis, from a patient treated with antithyroid drugs. The clonotype was recovered from a woman aged 50 to 60 with Graves disease. The CDR3 is CASRTLDSYGYTF. Here the CDR3 DNA reads TGTGCCAGCAGGACTCTCGACAGCTATGGCTACACCTTC.